A selection of T cell receptor beta chains follows, all from one sample in a study of graft-versus-host responses after intestinal transplantation. The data were produced by immunoSEQ multiplex PCR, yet TCRdb's version contains in-frame clones alone and is incomplete. The table has several thousand clones, around three quarters seen once. Sequenced material: ileum tissue, taken 230 to 240 days after intestinal transplantation. The source of these receptors is a human patient who received an intestinal transplant, so some T cells may come from the graft donor. Each CDR3 is given with its conserved first and last residue. The D gene is left open where the match is weak. Not all rows give a size; the values are once, few, many and, for expanded clones, a class.

.,TRBD1,TRBJ1-2,TRBV10-3,CAISESTPSGQGGYTF,TGTGCCATCAGTGAGTCGACTCCTTCGGGACAGGGGGGCTACACCTTC
.,.,TRBJ1-3,TRBV27,CASSLQGGNSIYF,TGTGCCAGCAGTTTACAGGGTGGAAACTCCATATATTTT
.,TRBD2,TRBJ2-1,TRBV5-4,CASSLGLAVNEQFF,TGTGCCAGCAGCTTAGGACTAGCTGTCAATGAGCAGTTCTTC
.,.,TRBJ2-2,TRBV7-2,CASSWLQGSFTGELFF,TGTGCCAGCAGCTGGTTGCAGGGATCGTTCACCGGGGAGCTGTTTTTT
once,TRBD1,TRBJ1-2,TRBV7-9,CASSLPQSRTGGGYTF,TGTGCCAGCAGCTTACCTCAATCTAGGACAGGGGGCGGCTACACCTTC
.,.,TRBJ1-1,TRBV5-1,CASSLGGEAFF,TGCGCCAGCAGCTTGGGAGGTGAAGCTTTCTTT
.,TRBD1,TRBJ2-6,TRBV13,CASSSKPGGMYSGANVLTF,TGTGCCAGCAGCTCTAAACCAGGGGGTATGTACTCTGGGGCCAACGTCCTGACTTTC
.,TRBD2,TRBJ2-3,TRBV15,CATSRDSGTISTDTQYF,TGTGCCACCAGCAGAGATTCGGGGACTATTAGCACAGATACGCAGTATTTT
.,.,TRBJ2-5,TRBV5-4,CASSLEFGRETQYF,TGTGCCAGCAGCTTGGAATTCGGCCGGGAGACCCAGTACTTC
.,TRBD2,TRBJ2-3,TRBV6-1,CASSGLAGGPDTQYF,TGTGCCAGCAGTGGACTAGCGGGAGGGCCAGATACGCAGTATTTT
.,TRBD1,TRBJ1-1,TRBV5-1,CASSQWDRGNTEAFF,TGCGCCAGCAGCCAGTGGGACAGGGGAAACACTGAAGCTTTCTTT
.,.,TRBJ2-3,TRBV11-3,CASSSRDWQTSTDTQYF,TGTGCCAGCAGCTCTAGGGACTGGCAAACTAGCACAGATACGCAGTATTTT
few,.,TRBJ1-4,TRBV27,CASSLGRLDEKLFF,TGTGCCAGCAGTTTGGGGAGGTTGGATGAAAAACTGTTTTTT
few,TRBD2,TRBJ2-1,TRBV27,CASSLWTSGESYNEQFF,TGTGCCAGCAGTTTATGGACTAGCGGGGAGTCCTACAATGAGCAGTTCTTC
once,.,TRBJ1-5,TRBV7-2,CASSFERDQPQHF,TGTGCCAGCAGCTTTGAGCGGGATCAGCCCCAGCATTTT
.,.,TRBJ1-5,TRBV6-1,CASSLPGGNQPQHF,TGTGCCAGCAGTCTGCCAGGGGGCAATCAGCCCCAGCATTTT
.,.,TRBJ1-1,TRBV27,CASSLGENTEAFF,TGTGCCAGCAGTTTGGGGGAGAACACTGAAGCTTTCTTT
.,.,TRBJ2-5,TRBV2,CASSGQGGTQYF,TGTGCCAGCAGTGGTCAGGGTGGGACCCAGTACTTC
.,.,TRBJ2-5,TRBV20-1,CSITGKETQYF,TGCAGTATAACAGGGAAAGAGACCCAGTACTTC
medium-sized,.,TRBJ2-5,TRBV6-1,CASSADNQETQYF,TGTGCCAGCAGCGCGGACAACCAAGAGACCCAGTACTTC
.,.,TRBJ1-5,TRBV6-6,CASSYAPLSNQPQHF,TGTGCCAGCAGTTACGCACCCCTGAGCAATCAGCCCCAGCATTTT
few,TRBD2,TRBJ2-4,TRBV27,CASSLLAGGPGVRF,TGTGCCAGCAGTTTACTAGCGGGGGGCCCCGGGGTGCGCTTC
.,.,TRBJ2-5,TRBV7-3,CASSLGGGPQETQYF,TGTGCCAGCAGCTTAGGTGGGGGCCCCCAAGAGACCCAGTACTTC
.,TRBD2,TRBJ2-5,TRBV9,CASSVGGGWETQYF,TGTGCCAGCAGCGTTGGCGGGGGGTGGGAGACCCAGTACTTC